Below are 10 T cell receptor beta chains sequenced from a single sample in a study of T cell changes during pregnancy in multiple sclerosis. TCRdb's copy holds only in-frame clones and misses some; the assay was immunoSEQ multiplex PCR. The sample holds tens of thousands of clones; about 91% are singletons and the top ten take under 1.5%. This material consisted of peripheral blood, taken before pregnancy. These receptors were taken from a female donor with multiple sclerosis, enrolled in a pregnancy study.

The chain joins TRBV2 to TRBJ2-3; maybe TRBD2 (7 bases). This CDR3 has 14 residues. Trimming removed 4 bases from V and 6 bases from J, with 14 bases in between. Looked up from germline, CDR1 is SNHLY and CDR2 is FYNNEI. The CDR3, as DNA: TGTGCCAGCAGTGCCCGGGGGGCCGGGGATACGCAGTATTTT. Translated: CASSARGAGDTQYF.

The J gene is TRBJ2-2, the V gene TRBV5-1; tentative D call: TRBD1 (6 bases). The V and J ends lost 1 base and 6 bases respectively, with 10 bases between them. CDR1 is SGHRS and CDR2 is YFSETQ in the germline V gene. This CDR3 contains 14 residues. The CDR3 protein is CASSLPSGAGELFF. CDR3 nucleotides: TGCGCCAGCAGCTTGCCTTCAGGGGCCGGGGAGCTGTTTTTT.

V is TRBV5-4 and J is TRBJ2-7, with 8 bases that match TRBD2. The germline gives CDR1 SGHNT, CDR2 YYREEE (reference sequence). V gave up 2 bases and J gave up 6 bases; unmatched junction bases: 4. This CDR3 is 13 amino acids long. CDR3: CASSFGTRIEQYF. The CDR3 bases are TGTGCCAGCAGCTTCGGGACTAGGATCGAGCAGTACTTC.

The chain combines TRBV30 with TRBJ1-2, with 8 positions matching TRBD1. The length of the CDR3 is 13 residues. Germline V gene lookup returns CDR1 GTSNPN and CDR2 SVGIG (reference sequence). As DNA, the CDR3 is TGTGCTTTTGGGCGGGACAGGCACTATGGCTACACCTTC. Translating it yields CAFGRDRHYGYTF.

The chain has TRBV5-1 and TRBJ2-3; 9 positions agree with TRBD2. This CDR3 is built from 14 residues. Germline V lookup: CDR1 SGHRS, CDR2 YFSETQ. J lost 3 bases, V lost 4 bases, and 3 bases had no gene match. The CDR3 is CASSMLAGTDTQYF. The CDR3 DNA reads as TGCGCCAGCAGCATGCTAGCGGGGACAGATACGCAGTATTTT.

The CDR3 is CASSYGGGINTIYF. In nucleotides, the CDR3 is TGTGCCAGCAGTTATGGGGGGGGGATAAACACCATATATTTT. V usage is TRBV6-5 and J usage is TRBJ1-3; possibly TRBD1 for D (5 bases). V dropped 3 bases and J dropped 6 bases, with 12 bases sitting between them. The CDR3 is 14 amino acids. The V gene's germline CDR1 is MNHEY and CDR2 SVGAGI.

V gene TRBV5-4 combines with J gene TRBJ2-1; 8 bases agree with TRBD2. Trimming took 4 bases from V and 1 from J; bases not matched to a gene: 4. The CDR3 totals 15 residues. CDR1 is SGHNT, CDR2 YYREEE, per germline (reference sequence). CDR3: CASSTGGRSYNEQFF. The CDR3 DNA reads TGTGCCAGCAGCACGGGGGGGAGGTCCTACAATGAGCAGTTCTTC. Complete variable domain (other parts from reference TRBV5-4 and TRBJ2-1): ETGVTQSPTHLIKTRGQQVTLRCSSQSGHNTVSWYQQALGQGPQFIFQYYREEENGRGNFPPRFSGLQFPNYSSELNVNALELDDSALYLCASSTGGRSYNEQFFGPGTRLTVL.

The chain combines TRBV7-3 with TRBJ1-5; unclear D gene. V lost 2 bases and J lost 5, with 7 bases in between. CDR1 SGHTA and CDR2 FQGTGA come from the germline V gene. The CDR3 runs 13 residues. This CDR3 reads CASSLGRDQPQHF. The DNA of the CDR3 is TGTGCCAGCAGCTTAGGGAGGGATCAGCCCCAGCATTTT.

The chain links TRBV6-6 to TRBJ2-7; 14 bases are shared with TRBD2. V was pared by 5 bases and J by 4 bases, with 7 bases of the junction left unmatched. The CDR3 has 16 residues. Germline CDR1 reads MNHNY; CDR2 reads SVGAGI (reference sequence). The CDR3 region is CASSRGGTSGGYEQYF. DNA for the CDR3: TGTGCCAGCAGTCGAGGTGGGACTAGCGGGGGTTACGAGCAGTACTTC.

The chain employs TRBV27 and TRBJ2-1; 11 bases map to TRBD2. Germline CDR1 and CDR2: MNHEY and SMNVEV (reference sequence). V lost 2 bases to trimming and J lost 0 bases; unmatched junction nucleotides: 12. The CDR3 sequence is 20 residues long. The CDR3 DNA is TGTGCCAGCAGTTTACCCCACCACACTAGCGGGGGCCACTCCTACAATGAGCAGTTCTTC. Encoded protein: CASSLPHHTSGGHSYNEQFF.